The 9 T cell receptor beta chains listed next were all sequenced from one sample in a study of a mutant IDH1 vaccine in newly diagnosed glioma. Documented time point: baseline, week 1 (first vaccination visit). Stated treatment: pre-vaccination baseline after standard-of-care therapy. Profiling relied on immunoSEQ multiplex PCR, and the TCRdb table lists in-frame clones only, not all of them. Of 15,000 to 20,000 clones listed, over 95% were seen once; the top ten hold around 3.5%. Here the sequenced sample was peripheral blood mononuclear cells (PBMCs), taken from a glioma patient treated with radiotherapy, temozolomide or both. These receptors all stem from a woman aged 18-35 years with glioma. Some clones in this sample may be carry-over from other donors' samples.

This clone has just one count. V and J are TRBV12-5 and TRBJ1-5, with D possibly being TRBD1 (5 bases). CDR3 length: 16 amino acids. Germline assignment: CDR1 LGHNT and CDR2 FRNRAP. Trimming left V 2 bases short and J 4 bases short, with 15 bases between. The CDR3 coding sequence is TGTGCTAGTGGTTTGTTTGCGGGACGGTATAATCAGCCCCAGCATTTT. Protein sequence: CASGLFAGRYNQPQHF.

In its sample, this clone was seen a few times. This chain links TRBV6-1 with TRBJ1-1; D call uncertain. Germline CDR1 MNHNS, CDR2 SASEGT. This CDR3 has 12 residues. V lost 5 bases and J 8 bases, leaving 12 bases between the germline ends. CDR3 bases: TGTGCCAGCAGTCCTTTCGCAGCCGAAGCTTTCTTT. Translated: CASSPFAAEAFF.

The V gene is TRBV9, the J gene TRBJ1-1, with 9 bases lining up with TRBD1. V trimming: 2 bases; J trimming: 5 bases; junction bases outside the gene matches: 7. Germline CDR1 reads SGDLS; CDR2 reads YYNGEE. The CDR3 length is 15 residues. DNA for the CDR3: TGTGCCAGCAGCGTCACGGGGACAGGGAATACTGAAGCTTTCTTT. It translates to CASSVTGTGNTEAFF.

J is TRBJ2-3 and V is TRBV29-1; no clear D gene. Germline V gives CDR1 SQVTM, CDR2 ANQGSEA. V was trimmed by 3 bases and J by 2 bases, leaving 6 bases between them. The CDR3 is 12 residues long. The CDR3 region has the DNA TGCAGCGTTGAGGGTGACACAGATACGCAGTATTTT. Translating gives CSVEGDTDTQYF.

The CDR3 loop is CASSLRPGGSQPQHF. CDR3 in DNA: TGTGCCAGCAGTTTACGTCCAGGGGGCTCCCAGCCCCAGCATTTT. This chain uses TRBV28 with TRBJ1-5, with 8 bases aligning to TRBD1. J gave up 7 bases and V 2 bases, and 7 bases lay outside the gene matches. CDR1 is MDHEN, CDR2 SYDVKM, per germline. This CDR3 is 15 amino acids long.

The V gene is TRBV27, the J gene TRBJ1-6; D perhaps matches TRBD1 (5 bases). Trimming removed 6 bases from V and 6 bases from J, with 18 bases in between. Germline loops: CDR1 MNHEY, CDR2 SMNVEV (reference sequence). There are 16 residues in the CDR3. CDR3 DNA sequence: TGTGCCAGCAGGGGCCCTTTGCAGGGCGTTAATTCACCCCTCCACTTT. Its protein is CASRGPLQGVNSPLHF.

V is TRBV10-3 and J is TRBJ2-7, with D hard to call. CDR1 and CDR2 from the germline V gene are ENHRY and SYGVKD. The CDR3 totals 12 residues. Trimming pared 7 bases from V and 0 bases from J, leaving 7 bases between. The CDR3 region is CAIMSNSYEQYF. Here the CDR3 DNA reads TGTGCCATCATGAGCAACTCCTACGAGCAGTACTTC.

This clone was observed a single time. The chain couples TRBV11-2 to TRBJ1-5, with 9 bases that match TRBD1. The CDR3 contains 16 residues. CDR1 and CDR2 (germline): SGHAT, FQNNGV. J gave up 8 bases and V 1 base, and 9 bases lay outside the gene matches. The CDR3 bases are TGTGCCAGCAGCTTAGGAGGCACAGGGGGCGTGGAGCCCCAGCATTTT. This gives the protein CASSLGGTGGVEPQHF.

V and J are TRBV23-1 and TRBJ2-2; D possibly corresponds to TRBD1 (6 bases). TRBV23-1 is identified as an open reading frame with a role that is uncertain. CDR3 size: 14 residues. Trimming left V 6 bases short and J 6 bases short, with 14 bases between. The CDR3 region is CASRKNREPGELFF. The CDR3 bases are TGCGCCAGCAGGAAGAACAGGGAACCCGGGGAGCTGTTTTTT.